This TCR beta chain was identified during a study of blood T cell repertoires in COVID-19. Turning to the study itself: There were acute and convalescent COVID-19 samples, and they came from the United States, Italy and Spain. T cells, B-cell-depleted T cells, or PBMCs supplied cDNA or gDNA.

Germline V gene data show CDR1 as MNHEY and CDR2 as SVGEGT. The ends lost 3 bases at V and 0 bases at J; junction bases unmatched: 5. The CDR3 length is 15 residues. In the study's own analysis: It was from reference gene primer amplification that nucleated cell counts were estimated. Here immunoSEQ multiplex PCR was the method, and the copy in TCRdb shows in-frame clones only, minus some. V, J and clone size were drawn from that table, and D and trimming were deduced from the DNA. Here the sample spans 110,000 to 150,000 clones, around 81% being singletons. This chain uses TRBV6-2 or TRBV6-3 with TRBJ2-7, with 7 bases aligning to TRBD1. This TCR came from a human donor in a cohort sampled during active COVID-19. The sequenced material came from peripheral blood. CDR3 sequence: CASSYLGQSSYEQYF. Here the CDR3 DNA reads TGTGCCAGCAGTTATTTGGGACAGAGCTCCTACGAGCAGTACTTC.